Each of the 13 T cell receptor beta chains below was sequenced from the same sample in a study of T-cell reconstitution after alpha-beta-depleted transplantation in children (dated by TCRdb to 2016 to 2017). The library was obtained by PCR. This sample was sequenced with an Illumina HiSeq 2500. TCR library preparation used molecular barcoding, with unique molecular identifiers applied to normalize quantification of the TCRbeta repertoire. The public reads were quality trimmed at Q25 with fastp and then assembled into clones with MiXCR by TCRdb, keeping productive beta chains. Rows with one shared CDR3 protein collapse into an entry with the most common genes and DNA. The sample table records about 480,000 distinct CDR3 sequences; roughly an eighth of these occur just once. The ten largest clones represent about 6% of the sample. This material consisted of PBMCs from the stem cell graft donor, taken from the stem cell graft. Source of these receptors: a human donor who donated a stem cell graft to a child with combined immunodeficiency.

The chain combines TRBV18 with TRBJ1-1, with 11 bases aligning to TRBD1. This CDR3 spans 15 amino acids. Germline lookup yields CDR1 KGHSH and CDR2 LQKENI. V was pared by 4 bases and J by 5 bases, with 6 bases of the junction left unmatched. CDR3 amino acids: CASSLDRGRGTEAFF. Here the CDR3 DNA reads TGTGCCAGCTCACTGGACAGGGGGCGGGGGACTGAAGCTTTCTTT.

This clonotype was found many times. The chain has TRBV6-5 and TRBJ2-7, with no clear D. Per germline, CDR1 MNHEY and CDR2 SVGAGI. This CDR3 has 14 amino acids. The V end lost 2 bases, the J end lost 3 bases, and 11 bases lay between the germline ends. The CDR3: CASSYDSANYEQYF. The DNA for the CDR3 is TGTGCCAGCAGTTACGACTCCGCCAACTACGAGCAGTACTTC.

This clonotype was detected only a few times. The gene calls are TRBV6-1 and TRBJ1-6, with TRBD1 as a possible D gene (6 bases). Trimming left V 5 bases short and J 7 bases short, with 9 bases between. CDR3 length: 13 residues. Per germline, CDR1 MNHNS and CDR2 SASEGT. In DNA, the CDR3 is TGTGCCAGCAGTCCAACAGGGAATTCACCCCTCCACTTT. As protein: CASSPTGNSPLHF.

This clonotype was picked up many times. This chain uses TRBV3-1 with TRBJ2-5; a possible D gene is TRBD2 (5 bases). Trimming pared 1 base from V and 4 bases from J, leaving 13 bases between. The germline V gene encodes CDR1 LGHDT and CDR2 YNNKEL (reference sequence). This CDR3 comprises 15 residues. This CDR3 is CASSQGGSEIETQYF. Here the CDR3 DNA reads TGTGCCAGCAGCCAAGGAGGGTCAGAGATAGAGACCCAGTACTTC.

CDR3 loop: CASSLANSGSGTDTQYF. Written as DNA, the CDR3 is TGTGCCAGCAGCTTAGCTAATAGCGGGAGTGGGACAGATACGCAGTATTTT. V gene TRBV7-8 combines with J gene TRBJ2-3, with 9 positions matching TRBD2. V lost 0 bases, J lost 3 bases, and 7 bases stayed unmatched. Germline V gene data show CDR1 as SGHVS and CDR2 as FQNEAQ. The CDR3 covers 17 residues.

This clonotype appeared once. V is TRBV21-1 and J is TRBJ2-1; TRBD2, the table's D call, lacks a check against the DNA. TRBV21-1 is a documented pseudogene. CDR3 length equals 15 residues. CDR3 amino acids: CASNSGTSSHHEQFF. In nucleotides, the CDR3 is TGTGCCAGCAACTCCGGGACTAGTTCCCATCATGAGCAGTTCTTC.

At least ten counts were recorded for this clonotype. V is TRBV12-3 or TRBV12-4 and J is TRBJ1-5, with TRBD1 as a possible D gene (5 bases). With 2 bases removed from V and 8 bases from J, the gap between germline ends came to 16 bases. The CDR3 runs to 15 residues. The CDR3 region has the DNA TGTGCCAGCAGTTTAAGGGGCGGTGGGGGAAAGCCCCAGCATTTT. Residues: CASSLRGGGGKPQHF.

This clonotype was seen a few times. CDR3 DNA: TGTGCCAGCAGCTTAGTCCCAGGAATTCAAGAGACCCAGTACTTC. Protein sequence: CASSLVPGIQETQYF. This chain links TRBV7-2 with TRBJ2-5, with D unresolved. The germline V and J ends were trimmed by 1 base and 2 bases, with 11 bases remaining between them. This CDR3 region has 15 residues. Germline CDR1 reads SGHTA; CDR2 reads FQGNSA.

The sample holds many counts of this clonotype. The chain links TRBV12-3 or TRBV12-4 to TRBJ1-2; possibly TRBD1 for D (5 bases). V was shortened by 5 bases and J by 8 bases, with 12 bases between the two germline ends. The length of the CDR3 is 12 residues. The CDR3 reads CASSPGGNGYTF. DNA of the CDR3: TGTGCCAGCAGTCCTGGGGGTAACGGCTACACCTTC.

The chain combines TRBV4-3 with TRBJ2-2; D perhaps matches TRBD1 (5 bases). The CDR3 sequence is 18 residues long. V was pared by 0 bases and J by 2 bases, with 16 bases between. Looked up from germline, CDR1 is LGHNA and CDR2 is YSLEER. In DNA, the CDR3 is TGCGCCAGCAGCCAAGATTTTCAGACAGTAGCTAACACCGGGGAGCTGTTTTTT. Protein sequence: CASSQDFQTVANTGELFF.

Comment on this clonotype: The likely explanation is a read error, given a far larger clone one base away. The V gene is TRBV5-1, the J gene TRBJ2-5; D not resolved. The CDR3 has 12 residues. Germline lookup yields CDR1 SGHRS and CDR2 YFSETQ. CDR3 sequence reads: CASGLYQETQYF. The DNA for the CDR3 is TGCGCCAGCGGCTTGTACCAAGAGACCCAGTACTTC. The variable domain in full, with the rest retrieved from reference TRBV5-1 and TRBJ2-5, is KAGVTQTPRYLIKTRGQQVTLSCSPISGHRSVSWYQQTPGQGLQFLFEYFSETQRNKGNFPGRFSGRQFSNSRSEMNVSTLELGDSALYLCASGLYQETQYFGPGTRLLVL.

A few counts support this clonotype. The gene calls are TRBV11-3 and TRBJ1-5, with 10 positions matching TRBD1. Germline loops: CDR1 SGHNT, CDR2 YENEEA. The V and J ends lost 3 bases and 0 bases, in that order; junction bases with no gene match: 8. The CDR3 length is 18 residues. In DNA form, the CDR3 reads TGTGCCAGCAGCTTGGGGGGACAGGGGTTATATAGCAATCAGCCCCAGCATTTT. It yields the protein CASSLGGQGLYSNQPQHF.

This clonotype was observed a single time. CDR3 DNA: TGTGCCAGCAGTGAAGCTCGTGGGACAGGGGTTGGCTACACCTTC. It translates to CASSEARGTGVGYTF. The chain couples TRBV2 to TRBJ1-2; TRBD1 aligns across 10 bases. In germline, CDR1 is SNHLY, CDR2 FYNNEI. J lost 7 bases, V lost 0 bases, and 5 bases had no gene match. This CDR3 is 15 amino acids long. Variable domain in full (rest from reference TRBV2 and TRBJ1-2): EPEVTQTPSHQVTQMGQEVILRCVPISNHLYFYWYRQILGQKVEFLVSFYNNEISEKSEIFDDQFSVERPDGSNFTLKIRSTKLEDSAMYFCASSEARGTGVGYTFGSGTRLTVV.